What follows is one TCR beta chain and its context. TCRdb re-called the 5' RACE reads with MiXCR, one entry per CDR3 protein. The repertoire holds some 340,000 distinct CDR3 sequences, with roughly a tenth as singletons. The data derive from a study of T cells after yellow fever vaccination. The ends were cut back, 5 bases at V and 2 bases at J, with 9 bases in the middle. Germline CDR1 is MDHEN and CDR2 is SYDVKM. The CDR3 loop spans 13 amino acids. The rearrangement links TRBV28 to TRBJ2-5, with D uncertain. The sequenced sample was CD4+ T cells sorted from PBMCs, obtained 45 days after the yellow fever booster vaccination. This receptor was identified in a man aged 18 to 30 who received the YFV17D yellow fever vaccine. The CDR3 sequence: CASSPTNQETQYF. DNA of the CDR3: TGTGCCAGCAGTCCGACGAATCAAGAGACCCAGTACTTC.